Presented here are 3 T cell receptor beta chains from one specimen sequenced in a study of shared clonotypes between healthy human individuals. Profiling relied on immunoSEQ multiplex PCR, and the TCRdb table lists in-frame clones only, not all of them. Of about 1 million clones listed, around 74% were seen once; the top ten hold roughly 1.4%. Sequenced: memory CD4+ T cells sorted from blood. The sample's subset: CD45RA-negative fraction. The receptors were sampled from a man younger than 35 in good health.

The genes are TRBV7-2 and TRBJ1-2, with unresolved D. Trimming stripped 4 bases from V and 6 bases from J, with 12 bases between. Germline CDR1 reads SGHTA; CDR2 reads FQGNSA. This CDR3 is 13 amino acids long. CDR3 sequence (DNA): TGTGCCAGCAGCTACGCGCAGGCACATGGCTACACCTTC. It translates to CASSYAQAHGYTF.

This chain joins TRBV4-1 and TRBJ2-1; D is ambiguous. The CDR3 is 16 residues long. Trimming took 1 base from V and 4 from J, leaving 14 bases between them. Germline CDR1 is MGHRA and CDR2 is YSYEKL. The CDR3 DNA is TGCGCCAGCAGCCAAGTCTTGGTACGTGGGTACAATGAGCAGTTCTTC. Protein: CASSQVLVRGYNEQFF.

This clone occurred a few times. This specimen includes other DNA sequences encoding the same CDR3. DNA for the CDR3: TGTGCCAGCTCACCGCCTACACAGGGTTGGGAGACCCAGTACTTC. It codes for CASSPPTQGWETQYF. This chain connects TRBV18 to TRBJ2-5; D might be TRBD1 (6 bases). The V end lost 3 bases, the J end lost 5 bases, and 16 bases lay between the germline ends. The germline CDR1 and CDR2 sequences are KGHSH and LQKENI. The CDR3 contains 15 residues.